The rows below give T cell receptor beta chains drawn from one sample of a study of T cells in Graves' hyperthyroidism and ophthalmopathy. TCRdb reprocessed the multiplex PCR reads with MiXCR, giving one entry per CDR3 protein. This table has about 740,000 distinct CDR3 sequences, 11% to 15% appearing once. Sequencing was carried out using blood. These receptors all come from a woman in her late teens or twenties with Graves' hyperthyroidism. Both conserved end residues are part of each CDR3. The D gene is left open where the match is weak. The size of a clone is reported for some rows only, either as once, few or many, or as a class for expanded clones.

size,D,V,J,DNA,CDR3
.,.,TRBV10-3,TRBJ2-7,TGTGCCATAGGGACTGCTGGGGAGCAGTACTTC,CAIGTAGEQYF
many,.,TRBV3-1,TRBJ1-1,TGTGCCAGCAGCCAAGTTTCACACACTGAAGCTTTCTTT,CASSQVSHTEAFF
.,.,TRBV25-1,TRBJ1-1,TGTGCCAGCAGTACCCGTGCGGGGGCGGGGGAGAACACTGAAGCTTTCTTT,CASSTRAGAGENTEAFF
.,.,TRBV9,TRBJ1-2,TGTGCCAGCAGCTCGAGATCCCAGAGCTACACCTTC,CASSSRSQSYTF
.,TRBD1,TRBV6-1,TRBJ1-5,TGTGCCAGCAGGCAAAGGACAGGCAGTGGAGGCAATCAGCCCCAGCATTTT,CASRQRTGSGGNQPQHF
many,TRBD2,TRBV27,TRBJ2-1,TGTGCCAGCAGTTTCACCGGGACTAGCGGCAATGAGCAGTTCTTC,CASSFTGTSGNEQFF
.,.,TRBV15,TRBJ1-4,TGTGCCACCAGCAGAGGGAGTCGGGAAAAACTGTTTTTT,CATSRGSREKLFF
many,.,TRBV27,TRBJ1-2,TGTGCCAGCAGTTCATCCAGGAGAGCTAACTATGGCTACACCTTC,CASSSSRRANYGYTF
.,.,TRBV13,TRBJ2-5,TGTGCCAGCAGCTTGAGGCGGGACCAAGAGACCCAGTACTTC,CASSLRRDQETQYF
many,.,TRBV7-3,TRBJ2-1,TGTGCCAGCAGCCCACTGAACGGCCATGAGCAGTTCTTC,CASSPLNGHEQFF
.,TRBD1,TRBV7-3,TRBJ2-6,TGTGCCAGCAGCAGCAGAGGGGGCGCAGCTGGGGCCAACGTCCTGACTTTC,CASSSRGGAAGANVLTF
.,.,TRBV5-6,TRBJ2-5,TGTGCCAGCAGCTTCGCTAGCGAGGGGTACCAAGAGACCCAGTACTTC,CASSFASEGYQETQYF
many,.,TRBV12-3/TRBV12-4,TRBJ1-1,TGTGCCAGCGGCGGGGGTAAGAACACTGAAGCTTTCTTT,CASGGGKNTEAFF
.,TRBD1,TRBV4-3,TRBJ1-2,TGCGCCAGCAGCCGCCGTAAGACAGGGAACTATGGCTACACCTTC,CASSRRKTGNYGYTF
once,TRBD1,TRBV9,TRBJ2-1,TGTGCCAGCAGCGTAGGGGAACAGGGGGCGGCTAGCGGTCGAAATGAGCAGTTCTTC,CASSVGEQGAASGRNEQFF
many,TRBD1,TRBV30,TRBJ1-2,TGTGCCGCTATGACAGGGGCCTATGGCTACACCTTC,CAAMTGAYGYTF
few,.,TRBV6-2/TRBV6-3,TRBJ1-3,TGTGCCAGCAGTTACGAGGGGAGCTCTGGAAACACCATATATTTT,CASSYEGSSGNTIYF